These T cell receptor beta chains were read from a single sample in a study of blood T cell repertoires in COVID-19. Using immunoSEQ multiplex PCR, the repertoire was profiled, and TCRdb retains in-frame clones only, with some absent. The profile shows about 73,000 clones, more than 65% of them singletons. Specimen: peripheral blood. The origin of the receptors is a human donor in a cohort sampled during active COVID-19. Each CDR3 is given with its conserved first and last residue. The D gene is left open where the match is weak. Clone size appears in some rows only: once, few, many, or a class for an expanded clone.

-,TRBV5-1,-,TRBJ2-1,CATARQLGGSYNEQFF,TGCGCCACCGCTCGACAGTTGGGGGGCTCCTACAATGAGCAGTTCTTC
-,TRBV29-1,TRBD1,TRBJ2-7,CSAGTENLYEQYF,TGCAGCGCCGGGACAGAAAATCTCTACGAGCAGTACTTC
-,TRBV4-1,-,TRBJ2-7,CASSQEGRVAGSFYEQYF,TGCGCCAGCAGCCAAGAAGGTCGAGTCGCGGGTTCCTTCTACGAGCAGTACTTC
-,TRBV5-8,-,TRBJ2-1,CASSLDGGGEQFF,TGTGCCAGCAGCTTGGATGGCGGAGGTGAGCAGTTCTTC
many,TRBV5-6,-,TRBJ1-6,CASSFDSYNSPLHF,TGTGCCAGCAGCTTCGACAGCTATAATTCACCCCTCCACTTT
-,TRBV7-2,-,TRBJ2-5,CASSLSHDIETQYF,TGTGCCAGCAGCTTATCCCACGACATAGAGACCCAGTACTTC
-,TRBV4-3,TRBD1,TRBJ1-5,CASSPDRDGQPQHF,TGCGCCAGCAGCCCCGACAGGGATGGCCAGCCCCAGCATTTT
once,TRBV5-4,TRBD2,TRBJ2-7,CASSWGGLAGDSYEQYF,TGTGCCAGCAGCTGGGGTGGACTAGCGGGGGACTCCTACGAGCAGTACTTC
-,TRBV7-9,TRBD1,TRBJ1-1,CASSLGQGASHEAFF,TGTGCCAGCAGCTTGGGACAGGGGGCGAGTCATGAAGCTTTCTTT
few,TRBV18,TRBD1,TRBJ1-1,CASSQDRGRLRVTEAFF,TGTGCCAGCTCACAGGACAGGGGCCGCCTCCGGGTCACTGAAGCTTTCTTT
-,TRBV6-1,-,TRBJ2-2,CASSEWTGELFF,TGTGCCAGCAGTGAATGGACTGGGGAGCTGTTTTTT
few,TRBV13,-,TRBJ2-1,CASSPGLREQFF,TGTGCCAGCAGCCCCGGACTAAGGGAGCAGTTCTTC
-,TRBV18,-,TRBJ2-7,CASSPRAAYEQYF,TGTGCCAGCTCACCGAGGGCAGCCTACGAGCAGTACTTC
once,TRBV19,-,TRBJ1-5,CASAKRTAQGPQHF,TGTGCCAGTGCCAAGCGGACAGCACAGGGGCCCCAGCATTTT
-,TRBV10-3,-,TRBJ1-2,CAISDPTFTGSGDYGYTF,TGTGCCATCAGTGACCCAACTTTTACAGGGTCCGGGGACTATGGCTACACCTTC
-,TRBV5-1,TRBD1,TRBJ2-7,CASSRTTGGAGNEQYF,TGCGCCAGCAGCCGAACTACAGGGGGCGCGGGGAACGAGCAGTACTTC
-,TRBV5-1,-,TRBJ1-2,CASSPRTDAYGYTF,TGCGCCAGCAGCCCCCGGACAGACGCCTATGGCTACACCTTC
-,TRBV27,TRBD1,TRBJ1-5,CASSLTGASQPQHF,TGTGCCAGCAGTTTGACAGGGGCTAGTCAGCCCCAGCATTTT
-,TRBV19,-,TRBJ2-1,CASSIASVSYNEQFF,TGTGCCAGTAGTATAGCTAGCGTGTCCTACAATGAGCAGTTCTTC
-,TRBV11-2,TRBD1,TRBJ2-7,CASSLVGDRGTEQYF,TGTGCCAGCAGCCTAGTCGGGGACAGGGGTACCGAGCAGTACTTC
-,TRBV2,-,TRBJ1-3,CATSPSVAAFVGNTIYF,TGTGCCACTTCCCCATCCGTTGCGGCTTTCGTTGGAAACACCATATATTTT
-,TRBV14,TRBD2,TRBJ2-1,CASSLGTSGGEEQFF,TGTGCCAGCAGCCTCGGGACTAGCGGGGGAGAGGAGCAGTTCTTC
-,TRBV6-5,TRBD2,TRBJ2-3,CASSLERGGRDTQYF,TGTGCCAGCAGCTTGGAGCGGGGGGGACGTGATACGCAGTATTTT
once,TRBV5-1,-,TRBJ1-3,CASSLTYSGNTIYF,TGCGCCAGCAGCTTGACATACTCTGGAAACACCATATATTTT
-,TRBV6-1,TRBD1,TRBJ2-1,CASSEDRSRSEQFF,TGTGCCAGCAGTGAGGACAGGAGTAGGAGTGAGCAGTTCTTC
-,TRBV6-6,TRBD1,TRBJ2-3,CASSQGTATDTQYF,TGTGCCAGCAGTCAAGGGACAGCCACAGATACGCAGTATTTT
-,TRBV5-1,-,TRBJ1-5,CASSLGPTGGNQPQHF,TGCGCCAGCAGCTTGGGGCCCACAGGTGGCAATCAGCCCCAGCATTTT
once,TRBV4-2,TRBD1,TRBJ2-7,CASSPGQDLTEQYF,TGTGCCAGCAGCCCGGGACAGGACCTTACCGAGCAGTACTTC
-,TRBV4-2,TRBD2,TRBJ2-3,CASSQGPGLAGGPGTQYF,TGTGCCAGCAGCCAAGGCCCGGGACTAGCGGGGGGGCCGGGGACGCAGTATTTT
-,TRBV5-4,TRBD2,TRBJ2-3,CASSLTSGSRISDTQYF,TGTGCCAGCAGCCTGACTAGCGGGAGCCGAATTAGTGATACGCAGTATTTT
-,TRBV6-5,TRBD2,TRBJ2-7,CASRSLAGGEYEQYF,TGTGCCAGCAGATCCCTAGCGGGGGGGGAATACGAGCAGTACTTC
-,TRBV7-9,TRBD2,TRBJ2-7,CASSSNLGTSGAYEQYF,TGTGCCAGCAGCTCTAACCTCGGGACTAGCGGGGCTTACGAGCAGTACTTC
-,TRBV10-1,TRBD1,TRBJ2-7,CASSRGTGSYEQYF,TGCGCCAGCAGTCGTGGGACAGGCTCCTACGAGCAGTACTTC
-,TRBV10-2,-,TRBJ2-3,CASSGGWGVSTDTQYF,TGCGCCAGCAGCGGCGGGTGGGGGGTTAGCACAGATACGCAGTATTTT
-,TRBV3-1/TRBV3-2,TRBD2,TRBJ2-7,CASSRRISGTSVSYEQYF,TGTGCCAGCAGCCGACGAATTTCCGGGACTAGCGTTTCCTACGAGCAGTACTTC
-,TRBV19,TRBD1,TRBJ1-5,CAGQGCQPQHF,TGTGCCGGACAGGGTTGTCAGCCCCAGCATTTT
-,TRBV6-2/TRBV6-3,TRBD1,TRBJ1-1,CASSYFDRGGTEAFF,TGTGCCAGCAGTTACTTCGACAGGGGTGGTACTGAAGCTTTCTTT
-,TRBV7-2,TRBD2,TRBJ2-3,CASSPMTSGGRGDTQYF,TGTGCCAGCAGCCCGATGACTAGCGGGGGGCGTGGGGATACGCAGTATTTT
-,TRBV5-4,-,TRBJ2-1,CASSSRENEQFF,TGTGCCAGCAGCTCTCGGGAAAATGAGCAGTTCTTC
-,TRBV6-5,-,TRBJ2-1,CASSKRLGSYNEQFF,TGTGCCAGCAGTAAGAGACTAGGCTCCTACAATGAGCAGTTCTTC
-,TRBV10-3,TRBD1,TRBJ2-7,CAISRGQGGSYEQYF,TGTGCCATCAGTCGGGGACAGGGGGGGAGCTACGAGCAGTACTTC
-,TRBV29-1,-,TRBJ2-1,CSAQQERLLGGEQFF,TGCAGCGCCCAACAAGAAAGGCTCCTAGGGGGTGAGCAGTTCTTC
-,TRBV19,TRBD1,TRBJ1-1,CASSRRTGGWYTEAFF,TGTGCCAGTAGTCGACGGACAGGGGGATGGTACACTGAAGCTTTCTTT
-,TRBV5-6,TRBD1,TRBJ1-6,CASSRETRDRGKDSPLHF,TGTGCCAGCAGCCGGGAGACCCGGGACAGGGGGAAGGATTCACCCCTCCACTTT
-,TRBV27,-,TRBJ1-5,CASSPQQVPETGQPQHF,TGTGCCAGCAGTCCCCAACAGGTACCGGAAACGGGTCAGCCCCAGCATTTT